The 10 T cell receptor beta chains given below trace back to one sample, sequenced in a study of cytomegalovirus exposure and HLA in healthy donors. The PCR had 60 Vbeta and 13 Jbeta primers. Clones were sequenced by immunoSEQ multiplex PCR, and TCRdb holds only the in-frame ones, with some missing. Of 180,000 or so clones listed, just under 80% are singletons. Sample: PBMCs. The source of these receptors is a woman aged 25 to 39 in good health and CMV-seronegative.

The V and J genes are TRBV6-5 and TRBJ1-2, with TRBD1 identical over 9 bases. The CDR3 totals 14 residues. The germline CDR1 and CDR2 sequences are MNHEY and SVGAGI. Trimming took 7 bases from V and 4 from J; bases not matched to a gene: 7. The CDR3 bases are TGTGCCAGCACGAGGGACAGGGACGCCTATGGCTACACCTTC. Protein: CASTRDRDAYGYTF.

This clone came up a few times. V gene TRBV4-3 combines with J gene TRBJ1-3, with TRBD1 identical over 7 bases. Germline CDR1 LGHNA, CDR2 YSLEER. V lost 2 bases and J lost 2; bases outside the gene matches: 3. CDR3 length: 15 amino acids. CDR3 region: CASSQNTGAGNTIYF. CDR3 DNA sequence: TGCGCCAGCAGCCAAAATACAGGGGCTGGAAACACCATATATTTT.

The chain employs TRBV19 and TRBJ1-1; possible D gene TRBD1, 6 bases. The CDR3 has 15 amino acids. V lost 1 base, J lost 4 bases, and 13 bases lay in between. Looked up from germline, CDR1 is LNHDA and CDR2 is SQIVND (reference sequence). For the CDR3, the DNA is TGTGCCAGTAGTATAGTTAGCGGGGGCGGCACTGAAGCTTTCTTT. Encoded protein: CASSIVSGGGTEAFF.

The V and J genes are TRBV7-9 and TRBJ2-7; the match to TRBD1 covers 9 bases. V dropped 4 bases and J dropped 4; count of bases not matched to a gene: 5. Germline CDR1 is SEHNR and CDR2 is FQNEAQ (reference sequence). The CDR3 is 14 amino acids. The CDR3 here is CASSSSQGAYEQYF. CDR3 bases: TGTGCCAGCAGCTCGTCACAGGGGGCTTACGAGCAGTACTTC.

The V gene is TRBV19, the J gene TRBJ1-1; 11 bases match TRBD1. After removal of 5 bases from V and 10 bases from J, the junction contained 6 bases not matched to a gene. The CDR3 loop spans 13 amino acids. Germline loops: CDR1 LNHDA, CDR2 SQIVND (reference sequence). CDR3 amino acids: CASSPGQGAGAFF. DNA of the CDR3: TGTGCCAGTAGTCCTGGACAGGGGGCAGGAGCTTTCTTT.

V gene TRBV7-2 combines with J gene TRBJ1-6; no reliable D call. This CDR3 is 15 amino acids long. Trimming took off 1 base at V and 8 bases at J, with 12 bases between the two ends. Germline assignment: CDR1 SGHTA and CDR2 FQGNSA. The chain's CDR3 is CASSLGLPNDSPLHF. The CDR3 region has the DNA TGTGCCAGCAGCTTAGGACTACCGAACGATTCACCCCTCCACTTT.

The rearrangement links TRBV11-2 to TRBJ1-2; D is uncertain. This CDR3 spans 14 amino acids. Germline values: CDR1 SGHAT, CDR2 FQNNGV. The germline V and J ends were trimmed by 1 base and 1 base, with 7 bases remaining between them. CDR3 DNA: TGTGCCAGCAGCTTAGGAGGAGTTAACTATGGCTACACCTTC. Its translation: CASSLGGVNYGYTF. Using reference TRBV11-2 and TRBJ1-2 for the parts outside the CDR3, the full variable domain is EAGVAQSPRYKIIEKRQSVAFWCNPISGHATLYWYQQILGQGPKLLIQFQNNGVVDDSQLPKDRFSAERLKGVDSTLKIQPAKLEDSAVYLCASSLGGVNYGYTFGSGTRLTVV.

The gene calls are TRBV9 and TRBJ1-1; TRBD1 is a possible D gene (5 bases). V was clipped by 2 bases and J by 1 base, with 9 bases between them. Looked up from germline, CDR1 is SGDLS and CDR2 is YYNGEE. This CDR3 region has 14 residues. The CDR3 sequence is CASSVGRANTEAFF. The CDR3 DNA follows: TGTGCCAGCAGCGTGGGCAGGGCGAACACTGAAGCTTTCTTT.

This rearrangement joins TRBV27 to TRBJ2-1, with D perhaps TRBD2 (6 bases). Per germline, CDR1 MNHEY and CDR2 SMNVEV (reference sequence). This CDR3 has 13 amino acids. Trimming removed 6 bases at V and 6 bases at J, with 12 bases between. The DNA of the CDR3 is TGTGCCAGCAGCGGGACTCCACCCAATGAGCAGTTCTTC. Its translation: CASSGTPPNEQFF.

The rearrangement links TRBV25-1 to TRBJ1-4; the match to TRBD1 covers 8 bases. Trimming took 3 bases from V and 5 from J; bases not matched to a gene: 11. The CDR3 runs 17 residues. The germline V gene has CDR1 MGHDK and CDR2 SYGVNS. The CDR3 sequence is CASSDLETGVNNEKLFF. The CDR3 DNA sequence: TGTGCCAGCAGTGATCTGGAGACAGGGGTCAACAATGAAAAACTGTTTTTT.